This T cell receptor beta chain stems from a study of post-analysis software for immune sequencing data. On the study more broadly: The courses of disease that were included comprised relapsing-remitting, secondary progressive and progressive-relapsing multiple sclerosis. Findings and caveats of the study: TRBV segments more frequent in patients than in controls numbered five and included TRBV5-6, TRBV5-1 and TRBV20-1. Controls significantly exceeded multiple sclerosis patients in normalized Chao1 diversity.

This clonotype was detected only once. Its antigen is still unknown. Germline V gene sequence: CDR1 MNHNS, CDR2 SASEGT. The V end lost 7 bases, the J end lost 7 bases, and 8 bases lay between the germline ends. This CDR3 contains 11 residues. Unique molecular identifiers were built into the TCR beta cDNA libraries. A few hundred thousand cDNA molecules were obtained from around 1 to 9.1 million T cells. In TCRdb, the PCR reads were re-called with MiXCR into one record per CDR3 protein. In the table there are 700,000 to 900,000 distinct CDR3 sequences, 40% to 55% of which are singletons. The V gene is TRBV6-1, the J gene TRBJ2-1; no clear D. The sample was blood. The clonotype comes from a girl under 18 with multiple sclerosis. The CDR3 loop is CASNRRNEQFF. Written as DNA, the CDR3 is TGTGCCAGCAACAGAAGGAATGAGCAGTTCTTC.